One and the same sample provided the 8 T cell receptor beta chains below, sequenced in a study of neurological immune-mediated disorders. From the 5' RACE reads, TCRdb called clonotypes with MiXCR, one entry per CDR3 protein. This table holds just under 40,000 distinct CDR3 sequences, 7% to 8.5% found once. Sequencing was carried out using CD4+ T cells from blood. These receptors were obtained from a man between 45 and 60 years old in good health.

This clonotype appeared many times. V gene TRBV20-1 combines with J gene TRBJ2-7; D remains ambiguous. CDR1 is DFQATT and CDR2 is SNEGSKA in the germline V gene (reference sequence). CDR3 length equals 14 residues. Trimming removed 1 base from V and 0 bases from J, with 10 bases in between. Written as DNA, the CDR3 is TGCAGTGCTAGAGGCTATACATTCTCCTACGAGCAGTACTTC. Protein: CSARGYTFSYEQYF.

This clonotype occurred many times. V and J are TRBV20-1 and TRBJ2-1; 11 bases map to TRBD2. The V gene end was trimmed by 3 bases and the J gene end by 7 bases; junction bases not matched to a gene: 5. Per germline, CDR1 DFQATT and CDR2 SNEGSKA (reference sequence). The CDR3 length is 14 residues. The CDR3 DNA reads TGCAGTGCTAGGAGGCTAGCGGGAGGTAATGAGCAGTTCTTC. This translates into CSARRLAGGNEQFF.

This clonotype was observed many times. This chain joins TRBV20-1 and TRBJ2-5; 15 nucleotides agree with TRBD2. CDR3 length equals 14 residues. With V trimmed by 6 bases and J by 7 bases, 6 bases remained unmatched. Germline lookup yields CDR1 DFQATT and CDR2 SNEGSKA (reference sequence). The CDR3 DNA reads TGCAGTGCCCCGGGACTAGCGGGAGGTGTGACCCAGTACTTC. Translation gives CSAPGLAGGVTQYF.

This clonotype was detected ten times or more. The chain is built from TRBV20-1 and TRBJ2-2; the D gene is possibly TRBD2 (6 bases). V was clipped by 4 bases and J by 1 base, with 16 bases between them. CDR1 DFQATT and CDR2 SNEGSKA come from the germline V gene (reference sequence). This CDR3 comprises 16 residues. The CDR3 region has the DNA TGCAGTGCTACTCCCGGGGGATCTTGGAACACCGGGGAGCTGTTTTTT. Protein product: CSATPGGSWNTGELFF.

This clonotype was found many times. The chain joins TRBV20-1 to TRBJ1-1; D is unresolved. CDR1 is DFQATT and CDR2 is SNEGSKA in the germline V gene (reference sequence). Trimming left V 0 bases short and J 1 base short, with 12 bases between. CDR3 length: 15 amino acids. CDR3 nucleotide sequence: TGCAGTGCTAGAGATACGGGAGTAAGGAACACTGAAGCTTTCTTT. This sequence encodes CSARDTGVRNTEAFF.

This clonotype occurred many times. This sequence joins TRBV20-1 and TRBJ2-1, with TRBD1 matching over 8 bases. Germline CDR1 is DFQATT and CDR2 is SNEGSKA (reference sequence). The CDR3 totals 13 residues. Trimming took 0 bases from V and 7 from J; bases not matched to a gene: 2. CDR3 region: CSARDWTGNEQFF. CDR3 nucleotides: TGCAGTGCTAGAGATTGGACAGGGAATGAGCAGTTCTTC.

This clonotype has at least ten counts. This sequence joins TRBV6-2 or TRBV6-3 and TRBJ2-2; D is uncertain. Per germline, CDR1 MNHEY and CDR2 SVGEGT. The CDR3 spans 14 residues. Trimming stripped 2 bases from V and 5 bases from J, with 9 bases between. CDR3 in amino acids: CASSYTKTTGELFF. Here the CDR3 DNA reads TGTGCCAGCAGTTACACGAAGACAACCGGGGAGCTGTTTTTT.

At least ten counts were recorded for this clonotype. The rearrangement links TRBV5-1 to TRBJ2-4, with 8 bases matching TRBD1. V shed 0 bases and J 9 bases; nucleotides not matched to a gene: 5. The CDR3 runs 14 residues. Germline loops: CDR1 SGHRS, CDR2 YFSETQ. The CDR3 bases are TGCGCCAGCAGCTTGGGGCAGGGGGCCAGCATTCAGTACTTC. Its protein is CASSLGQGASIQYF.